What follows is one T cell receptor (beta chain) and its context. Its specificity is unknown. An expansion of CD8+CD57+ cells by flow cytometry had been shown in patients chosen for sequencing. The patients all had a severe acquired aplastic anemia diagnosis. The sample belongs to a study of CD8+CD57+ T cells in acquired aplastic anemia. Whole-study context: Across the sorted CD4+ and CD8+ cells, DNA amounts averaged 3.2 ug. Study-wide findings and caveats: It was found that nearly 30 CD8+ CDR3 sequences were shared between patients and controls. Controls and patients did not differ significantly in CD8+ Simpson's diversity.

Trimming took 3 bases from V and 0 from J, leaving 6 bases between them. CDR1 is MDHEN and CDR2 is SYDVKM in the germline V gene. The CDR3 is 13 residues long. TCR beta VDJ and CDR3 profiles were obtained from a genomic DNA template. Using its own MiXCR run on the reads, TCRdb lists one record per CDR3 protein. The sample lists approximately 180,000 distinct CDR3 sequences; less than 60% were seen once. This sequence originates from a human donor with aplastic anemia. The sample consisted of sorted CD4+, CD8+, or CD8+CD57+ T cells (not recorded which) from PBMCs. This rearrangement joins TRBV28 to TRBJ2-7, with no clear D. CDR3: CASSLKVSYEQYF. In DNA, the CDR3 is TGTGCCAGCAGTTTGAAAGTCTCCTACGAGCAGTACTTC.